This T cell receptor beta chain was identified in a study of blood T cell repertoires in COVID-19. Study overall: There were acute and convalescent COVID-19 samples, and they came from the United States, Italy and Spain. T cells, B-cell-depleted T cells, or PBMCs provided the cDNA or gDNA that served as material.

Original analysis: How many nucleated cells were present was estimated from reference gene primer amplification. This table comes from immunoSEQ multiplex PCR, and its TCRdb copy is limited to in-frame clones, with some not included. V and J calls and clone size are those listed in that table; D and trimming were worked out from the DNA. Among about 150,000 clones listed, over 80% were seen once. Patients from Seattle were sampled longitudinally, starting during active infection. The sequence was collected from a woman of 80 years or more with COVID-19, enrolled during active disease. Sequenced sample: peripheral blood.

The CDR3, as DNA: TGTGCCAGCAGCCAAGCCGGGACAGGGGGTTCGGCTGAAGCTTTCTTT. It translates to CASSQAGTGGSAEAFF. The chain combines TRBV3-1 (or the pseudogene TRBV3-2) with TRBJ1-1; 11 bases fit TRBD1. The CDR3 is 16 amino acids. V was pared by 1 base and J by 6 bases, with 7 bases of the junction left unmatched. The germline CDR1 and CDR2 sequences are LGHDT and YNNKEL (reference sequence).